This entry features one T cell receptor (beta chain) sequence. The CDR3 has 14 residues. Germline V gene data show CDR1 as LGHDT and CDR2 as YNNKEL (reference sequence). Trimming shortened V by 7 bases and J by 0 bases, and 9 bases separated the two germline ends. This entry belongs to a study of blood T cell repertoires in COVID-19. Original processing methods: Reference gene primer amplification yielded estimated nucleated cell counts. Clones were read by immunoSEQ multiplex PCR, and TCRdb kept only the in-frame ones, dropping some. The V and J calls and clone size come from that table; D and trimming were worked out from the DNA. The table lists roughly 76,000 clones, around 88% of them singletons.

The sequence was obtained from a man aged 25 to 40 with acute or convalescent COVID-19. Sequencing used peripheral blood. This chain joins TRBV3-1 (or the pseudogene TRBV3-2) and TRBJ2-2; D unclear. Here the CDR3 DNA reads TGTGCCAGCAAGAGCACGGCGAACACCGGGGAGCTGTTTTTT. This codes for CASKSTANTGELFF.